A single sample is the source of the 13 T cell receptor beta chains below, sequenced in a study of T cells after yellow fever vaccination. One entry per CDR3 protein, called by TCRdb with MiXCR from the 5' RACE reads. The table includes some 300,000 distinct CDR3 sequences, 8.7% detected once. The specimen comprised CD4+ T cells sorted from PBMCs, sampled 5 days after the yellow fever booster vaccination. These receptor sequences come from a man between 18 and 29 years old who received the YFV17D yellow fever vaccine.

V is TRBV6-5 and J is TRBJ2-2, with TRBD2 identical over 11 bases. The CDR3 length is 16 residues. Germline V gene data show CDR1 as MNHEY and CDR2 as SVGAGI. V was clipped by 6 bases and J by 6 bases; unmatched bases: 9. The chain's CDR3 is CASRLISGGGSGELFF. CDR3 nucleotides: TGTGCCAGCAGACTGATTAGCGGGGGGGGATCCGGGGAGCTGTTTTTT.

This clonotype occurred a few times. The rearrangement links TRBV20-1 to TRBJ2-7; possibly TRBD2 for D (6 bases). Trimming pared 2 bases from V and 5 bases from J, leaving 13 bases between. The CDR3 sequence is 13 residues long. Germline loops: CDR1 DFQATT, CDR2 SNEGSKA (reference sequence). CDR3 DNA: TGCAGTGCTAGAAGGGACTGGGAAAACGAGCAGTACGTC. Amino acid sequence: CSARRDWENEQYV.

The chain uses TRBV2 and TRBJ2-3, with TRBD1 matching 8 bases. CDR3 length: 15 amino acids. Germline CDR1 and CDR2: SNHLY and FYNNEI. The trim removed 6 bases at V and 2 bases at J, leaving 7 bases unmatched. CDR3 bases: TGTGCCAGCAGCAATACAGGGGGAGTCACAGATACGCAGTATTTT. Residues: CASSNTGGVTDTQYF.

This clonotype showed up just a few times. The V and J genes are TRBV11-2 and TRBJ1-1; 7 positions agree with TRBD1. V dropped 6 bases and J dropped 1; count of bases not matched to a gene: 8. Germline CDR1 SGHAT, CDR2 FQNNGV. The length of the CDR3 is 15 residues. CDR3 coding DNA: TGTGCCAGCAGTTTCTCGGGACAGACGAACACTGAAGCTTTCTTT. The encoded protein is CASSFSGQTNTEAFF.

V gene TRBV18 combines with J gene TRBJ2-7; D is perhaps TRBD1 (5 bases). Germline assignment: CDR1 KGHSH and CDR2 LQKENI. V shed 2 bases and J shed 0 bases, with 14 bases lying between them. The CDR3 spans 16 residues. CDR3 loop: CASSPTATGTSYEQYV. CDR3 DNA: TGTGCCAGCTCACCAACGGCCACAGGAACCTCCTACGAGCAGTACGTC.

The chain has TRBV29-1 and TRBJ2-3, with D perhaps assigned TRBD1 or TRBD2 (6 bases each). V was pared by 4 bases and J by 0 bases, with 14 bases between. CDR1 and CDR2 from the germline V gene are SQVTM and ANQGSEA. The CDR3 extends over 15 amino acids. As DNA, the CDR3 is TGCAGCGTTGCGAGGGGGGATTCTAGCACAGATACGCAGTATTTT. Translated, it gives CSVARGDSSTDTQYF.

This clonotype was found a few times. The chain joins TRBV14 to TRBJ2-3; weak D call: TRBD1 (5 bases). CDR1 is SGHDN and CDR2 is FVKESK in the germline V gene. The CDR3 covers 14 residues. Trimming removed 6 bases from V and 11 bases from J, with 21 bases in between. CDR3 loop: CASSFSEAPRGQYF. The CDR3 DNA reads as TGTGCCAGCAGTTTTAGTGAGGCGCCAAGGGGGCAGTATTTT.

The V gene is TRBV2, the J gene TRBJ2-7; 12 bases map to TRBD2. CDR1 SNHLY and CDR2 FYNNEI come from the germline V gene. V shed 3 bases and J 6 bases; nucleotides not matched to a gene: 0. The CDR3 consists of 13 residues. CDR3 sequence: CASSEGLAGEQYF. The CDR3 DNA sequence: TGTGCCAGCAGTGAGGGACTAGCGGGCGAGCAGTACTTC.

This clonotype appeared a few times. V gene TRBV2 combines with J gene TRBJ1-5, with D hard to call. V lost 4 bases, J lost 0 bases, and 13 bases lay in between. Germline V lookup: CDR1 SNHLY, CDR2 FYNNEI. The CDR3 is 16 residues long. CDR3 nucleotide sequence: TGTGCCAGCAGTGGACGACTGACGGTTAGCAATCAGCCCCAGCATTTT. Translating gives CASSGRLTVSNQPQHF.

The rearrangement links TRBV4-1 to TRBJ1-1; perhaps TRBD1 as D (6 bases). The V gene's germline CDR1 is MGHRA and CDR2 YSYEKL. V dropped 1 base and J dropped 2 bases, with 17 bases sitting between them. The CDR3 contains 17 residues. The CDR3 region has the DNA TGCGCCAGCAGCCAAGTGGTTGGAAGGGGGAGAAACACTGAAGCTTTCTTT. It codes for CASSQVVGRGRNTEAFF.

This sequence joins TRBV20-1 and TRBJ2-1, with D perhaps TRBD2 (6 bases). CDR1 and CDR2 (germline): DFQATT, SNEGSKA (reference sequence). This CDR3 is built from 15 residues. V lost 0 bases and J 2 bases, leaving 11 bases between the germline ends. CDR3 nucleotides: TGCAGTGCTAGAGATGGGACTCCAACCTACAATGAGCAGTTCTTC. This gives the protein CSARDGTPTYNEQFF.

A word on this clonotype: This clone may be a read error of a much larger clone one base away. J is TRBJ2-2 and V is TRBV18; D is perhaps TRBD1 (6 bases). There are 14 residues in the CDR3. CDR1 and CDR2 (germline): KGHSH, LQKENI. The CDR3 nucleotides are TGTTCCAGCTCGGACAGACAGGATTTCGGGGAGCTGTTTTTT. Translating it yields CSSSDRQDFGELFF.

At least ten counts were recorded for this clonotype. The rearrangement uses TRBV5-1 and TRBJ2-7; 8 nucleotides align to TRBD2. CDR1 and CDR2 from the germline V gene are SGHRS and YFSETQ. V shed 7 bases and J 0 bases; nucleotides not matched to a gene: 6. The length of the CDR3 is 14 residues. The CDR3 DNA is TGCGCCAGCTCCTTCGGGGGGGGCTCCTACGAGCAGTACTTC. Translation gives CASSFGGGSYEQYF.